These 25 T cell receptor beta chains were all obtained from the same sample, sequenced in a study of T cells in tumors after PD-1 blockade. The assay was immunoSEQ multiplex PCR, and TCRdb's table has in-frame clones only and misses some. Here the sample spans approximately 35,000 clones, about three quarters being singletons. The sample in question was PBMCs, obtained before anti-PD-1 treatment. These receptors came from a human donor with basal cell carcinoma.

The chain employs TRBV27 and TRBJ1-1; D unresolved. The length of the CDR3 is 14 residues. The germline V and J ends were trimmed by 5 bases and 5 bases, with 15 bases remaining between them. Germline assignment: CDR1 MNHEY and CDR2 SMNVEV (reference sequence). The CDR3 DNA is TGTGCCAGCAGTCCCCGCATCAGAGGAACTGAAGCTTTCTTT. This sequence encodes CASSPRIRGTEAFF.

The chain combines TRBV7-2 with TRBJ2-1; possibly TRBD2 for D (6 bases). Germline V lookup: CDR1 SGHTA, CDR2 FQGNSA. This CDR3 spans 16 amino acids. Trimming cost V 1 base and J 6 bases, with 16 bases left between them. In nucleotides, the CDR3 is TGTGCCAGCAGCTTAGTCCCGGGAGATTATGGCAATGAGCAGTTCTTC. Translation: CASSLVPGDYGNEQFF.

The chain is built from TRBV9 and TRBJ1-5; unclear D gene. This CDR3 has 13 residues. CDR1 SGDLS and CDR2 YYNGEE come from the germline V gene. Trimming left V 2 bases short and J 7 bases short, with 10 bases between. The CDR3 DNA reads as TGTGCCAGCAGCGTGGACGATCAGCAGCCCCAGCATTTT. Protein product: CASSVDDQQPQHF.

This rearrangement joins TRBV29-1 to TRBJ2-1; D is unresolved. Looked up from germline, CDR1 is SQVTM and CDR2 is ANQGSEA. The CDR3 runs 13 residues. The germline V and J ends were trimmed by 4 bases and 0 bases, with 7 bases remaining between them. CDR3 protein: CSVVVVSYNEQFF. DNA for the CDR3: TGCAGCGTTGTCGTGGTCTCCTACAATGAGCAGTTCTTC.

This clone was seen just once. The J gene is TRBJ2-1, the V gene TRBV7-2; 12 positions match TRBD2. J was trimmed by 6 bases and V by 1 base; bases with no gene match: 4. Germline CDR1 is SGHTA and CDR2 is FQGNSA. The CDR3 has 16 residues. The CDR3 loop is CASSLGSSGRGNEQFF. The CDR3, as DNA: TGTGCCAGCAGCTTAGGGTCTAGCGGGAGGGGCAATGAGCAGTTCTTC.

This clone was seen once. As DNA, the CDR3 is TGTGCCAGCCAGGTTAGCCCCGGAAAGCCCCAGCATTTT. It is translated as CASQVSPGKPQHF. The rearrangement joins TRBV2 to TRBJ1-5; D remains ambiguous. The length of the CDR3 is 13 residues. V dropped 8 bases and J dropped 8 bases, with 16 bases sitting between them. CDR1 and CDR2 from the germline V gene are SNHLY and FYNNEI. Supplemented by reference TRBV2 and TRBJ1-5, the full variable domain reads EPEVTQTPSHQVTQMGQEVILRCVPISNHLYFYWYRQILGQKVEFLVSFYNNEISEKSEIFDDQFSVERPDGSNFTLKIRSTKLEDSAMYFCASQVSPGKPQHFGDGTRLSIL.

The chain uses TRBV7-2 and TRBJ2-5; TRBD1 might be the D (5 bases). Trimming stripped 5 bases from V and 4 bases from J, with 11 bases between. CDR1 and CDR2 from the germline V gene are SGHTA and FQGNSA. The CDR3 contains 13 residues. The DNA for the CDR3 is TGTGCCAGCAGCCCAGACAGAAGAGAGACCCAGTACTTC. Protein product: CASSPDRRETQYF.

The chain carries TRBV27 and TRBJ2-3, with D perhaps assigned TRBD1 or TRBD2 (6 bases each). Trimming removed 6 bases from V and 6 bases from J, with 13 bases in between. The CDR3 runs 13 residues. From germline, CDR1 is MNHEY and CDR2 SMNVEV (reference sequence). This CDR3 is CASRVWGADTQYF. The DNA of the CDR3 is TGTGCCAGCAGGGTCTGGGGGGCGGATACGCAGTATTTT.

The rearrangement joins TRBV5-1 to TRBJ2-7, with 9 bases aligning to TRBD1. Germline assignment: CDR1 SGHRS and CDR2 YFSETQ. The length of the CDR3 is 15 residues. Trimming removed 2 bases from V and 3 bases from J; junction bases left unmatched: 6. The CDR3 protein is CASSFRETGGYEQYF. As DNA, the CDR3 is TGCGCCAGCAGCTTCCGCGAGACAGGGGGCTACGAGCAGTACTTC. The full variable domain, its missing parts supplied by reference TRBV5-1 and TRBJ2-7, is KAGVTQTPRYLIKTRGQQVTLSCSPISGHRSVSWYQQTPGQGLQFLFEYFSETQRNKGNFPGRFSGRQFSNSRSEMNVSTLELGDSALYLCASSFRETGGYEQYFGPGTRLTVT.

The gene calls are TRBV7-6 and TRBJ2-1; 7 bases line up with TRBD2. The germline V gene has CDR1 SGHVS and CDR2 FNYEAQ. V lost 1 base to trimming and J lost 8 bases; unmatched junction nucleotides: 5. This CDR3 is built from 14 residues. The CDR3 DNA reads TGTGCCAGCAGCTTAGACTGGGGGGGGGATGAGCAGTTCTTC. The encoded protein is CASSLDWGGDEQFF.

The chain links TRBV9 to TRBJ2-2; the match to TRBD2 covers 9 bases. CDR3 length: 17 amino acids. Per germline, CDR1 SGDLS and CDR2 YYNGEE. V gave up 3 bases and J gave up 0 bases; unmatched junction bases: 6. The CDR3 nucleotides are TGTGCCAGCAGCGACCCTAGCGGGACGACGAACACCGGGGAGCTGTTTTTT. Protein sequence: CASSDPSGTTNTGELFF. Full variable domain (missing parts from reference TRBV9 and TRBJ2-2): DSGVTQTPKHLITATGQRVTLRCSPRSGDLSVYWYQQSLDQGLQFLIQYYNGEERAKGNILERFSAQQFPDLHSELNLSSLELGDSALYFCASSDPSGTTNTGELFFGEGSRLTVL.

The J gene is TRBJ2-3, the V gene TRBV7-9; the match to TRBD2 covers 12 bases. J lost 2 bases, V lost 4 bases, and 4 bases had no gene match. The CDR3 is 16 amino acids. The germline V gene has CDR1 SEHNR and CDR2 FQNEAQ (reference sequence). CDR3 in DNA: TGTGCCAGCAGCTCCCTAGCGGGGGGGCCCACAGATACGCAGTATTTT. This codes for CASSSLAGGPTDTQYF.

The chain couples TRBV10-3 to TRBJ1-3, with 8 bases identical to TRBD1. The CDR3 runs to 17 residues. The V gene's germline CDR1 is ENHRY and CDR2 SYGVKD. The V gene end was trimmed by 6 bases and the J gene end by 0 bases; junction bases not matched to a gene: 10. CDR3 DNA: TGTGCCATCAGCCCTCGGACAGGGATGAGCTCTGGAAACACCATATATTTT. Its protein is CAISPRTGMSSGNTIYF.

The chain is built from TRBV19 and TRBJ1-6, with a weak D call TRBD1 (6 bases). Germline V gene sequence: CDR1 LNHDA, CDR2 SQIVND (reference sequence). V was shortened by 6 bases and J by 7 bases, with 10 bases between the two germline ends. This CDR3 contains 13 residues. CDR3 DNA sequence: TGTGCCAGTAGACTCGACAGGAATTCACCCCTCCACTTT. This translates into CASRLDRNSPLHF.

This clone has just one count. The gene calls are TRBV6-1 and TRBJ2-3; 8 bases are a match to TRBD2. The V gene end was trimmed by 2 bases and the J gene end by 1 base; junction bases not matched to a gene: 5. This CDR3 has 16 amino acids. CDR1 is MNHNS and CDR2 is SASEGT in the germline V gene. The CDR3 nucleotides read TGTGCCAGCAGTGAATGGAGGACTAGCCGCACAGATACGCAGTATTTT. Encoded protein: CASSEWRTSRTDTQYF.

This rearrangement joins TRBV9 to TRBJ2-7; D is perhaps TRBD1 (6 bases). This CDR3 spans 14 amino acids. The germline V gene encodes CDR1 SGDLS and CDR2 YYNGEE. Trimming pared 8 bases from V and 9 bases from J, leaving 24 bases between. The CDR3 bases are TGTGCCAGGAGCACAGGGCCACAGGTTAACGGGCAGTACTTC. Translated, it gives CARSTGPQVNGQYF. The full variable domain, its missing parts supplied by reference TRBV9 and TRBJ2-7, is DSGVTQTPKHLITATGQRVTLRCSPRSGDLSVYWYQQSLDQGLQFLIQYYNGEERAKGNILERFSAQQFPDLHSELNLSSLELGDSALYFCARSTGPQVNGQYFGPGTRLTVT.

The chain uses TRBV7-2 and TRBJ1-5, with D possibly matching TRBD1 (6 bases). V lost 5 bases and J lost 7, with 15 bases in between. CDR1 is SGHTA and CDR2 is FQGNSA in the germline V gene. The CDR3 extends over 14 amino acids. The CDR3 DNA is TGTGCCAGCAGCCAAGGGGGGGCAGGGCAGCCCCAGCATTTT. The encoded protein is CASSQGGAGQPQHF.

The rearrangement uses TRBV18 and TRBJ2-5; D remains ambiguous. Germline CDR1 is KGHSH and CDR2 is LQKENI. Trimming removed 5 bases at V and 2 bases at J, with 9 bases between. CDR3 length equals 13 residues. The CDR3 DNA reads TGTGCCAGCTCAATGGCCAAACAAGAGACCCAGTACTTC. Encoded protein: CASSMAKQETQYF.

The V call is TRBV28, the J call TRBJ2-3; unclear D gene. Trimming stripped 5 bases from V and 7 bases from J, with 16 bases between. This CDR3 comprises 14 residues. Germline loops: CDR1 MDHEN, CDR2 SYDVKM. The CDR3 nucleotides are TGTGCCAGCAGTCCCTCCACCGGTGCGAATACGCAGTATTTT. Translation gives CASSPSTGANTQYF.

This clone was seen only a few times. The chain recombines TRBV19 with TRBJ2-2; possible D gene TRBD2, 5 bases. With 4 bases removed from V and 2 bases from J, the gap between germline ends came to 11 bases. The CDR3 has 15 amino acids. Germline V gene data show CDR1 as LNHDA and CDR2 as SQIVND (reference sequence). The CDR3 here is CASSTAGRNTGELFF. The CDR3 region has the DNA TGTGCCAGTAGTACCGCGGGTCGAAACACCGGGGAGCTGTTTTTT.

The genes are TRBV12-5 and TRBJ2-1; a possible D gene is TRBD1 (10 bases). CDR1 LGHNT and CDR2 FRNRAP come from the germline V gene. V lost 2 bases, J lost 16 bases, and 18 bases lay in between. The CDR3 loop spans 13 amino acids. In DNA, the CDR3 is TGTGCTAGTGGTTTGCCTAGCGGGACAGGGGATTTCTTC. This sequence encodes CASGLPSGTGDFF. Full variable domain (missing parts from reference TRBV12-5 and TRBJ2-1): DARVTQTPRHKVTEMGQEVTMRCQPILGHNTVFWYRQTMMQGLELLAYFRNRAPLDDSGMPKDRFSAEMPDATLATLKIQPSEPRDSAVYFCASGLPSGTGDFFGPGTRLTVL.

The V call is TRBV4-1, the J call TRBJ1-3, with a weak D call TRBD1 (5 bases). The CDR3 runs 17 residues. Germline V CDR1 and CDR2: MGHRA, YSYEKL. Trimming took off 5 bases at V and 2 bases at J, with 19 bases between the two ends. In DNA form, the CDR3 reads TGCGCCAGCAGCTTCTCCTACTTGGGGGGGGCTGGAAACACCATATATTTT. The encoded protein is CASSFSYLGGAGNTIYF.

This chain links TRBV25-1 with TRBJ1-1; D gene uncertain. Looked up from germline, CDR1 is MGHDK and CDR2 is SYGVNS. V was clipped by 1 base and J by 3 bases, with 6 bases between them. The CDR3 consists of 13 residues. This CDR3 reads CASSEWADTEAFF. The CDR3 DNA reads as TGTGCCAGCAGTGAATGGGCGGACACTGAAGCTTTCTTT.

The rearrangement joins TRBV28 to TRBJ2-7; 10 nucleotides line up with TRBD2. Trimming took 2 bases from V and 7 from J; bases not matched to a gene: 11. Germline V gene sequence: CDR1 MDHEN, CDR2 SYDVKM. CDR3 length: 16 residues. The CDR3 coding sequence is TGTGCCAGCAGTTTACCCTCTCTAGCGGGAGTGGGAGAGCAGTACTTC. Its protein product is CASSLPSLAGVGEQYF.

The chain recombines TRBV12-5 with TRBJ1-1; a possible D gene is TRBD1 (6 bases). V was pared by 0 bases and J by 3 bases, with 14 bases between. The germline V gene has CDR1 LGHNT and CDR2 FRNRAP. CDR3 length: 16 amino acids. CDR3 protein: CASGLVPGQGDTEAFF. The CDR3 bases are TGTGCTAGTGGTTTGGTACCGGGACAAGGGGACACTGAAGCTTTCTTT.